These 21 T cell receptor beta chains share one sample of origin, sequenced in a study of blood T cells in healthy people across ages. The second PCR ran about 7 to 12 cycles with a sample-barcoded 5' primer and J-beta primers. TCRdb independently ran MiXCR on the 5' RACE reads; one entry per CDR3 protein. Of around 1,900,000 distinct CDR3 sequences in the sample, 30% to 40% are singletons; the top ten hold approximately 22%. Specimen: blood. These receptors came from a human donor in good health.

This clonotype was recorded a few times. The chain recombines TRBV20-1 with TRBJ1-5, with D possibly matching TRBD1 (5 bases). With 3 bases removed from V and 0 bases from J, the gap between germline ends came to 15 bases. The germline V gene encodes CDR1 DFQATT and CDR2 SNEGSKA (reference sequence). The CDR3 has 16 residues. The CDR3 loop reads CSASLTAIYSNQPQHF. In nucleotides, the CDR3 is TGCAGTGCTAGTTTGACAGCCATTTATAGCAATCAGCCCCAGCATTTT.

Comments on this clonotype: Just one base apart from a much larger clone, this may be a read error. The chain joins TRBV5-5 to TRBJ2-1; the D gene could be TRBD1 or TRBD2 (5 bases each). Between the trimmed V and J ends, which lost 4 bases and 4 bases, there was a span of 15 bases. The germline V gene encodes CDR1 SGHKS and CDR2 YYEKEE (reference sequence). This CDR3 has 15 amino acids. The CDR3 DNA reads TGTGCCAGCAGCCTGGGGGAGCTATCGTACAATGAGCAGTTCTTC. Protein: CASSLGELSYNEQFF.

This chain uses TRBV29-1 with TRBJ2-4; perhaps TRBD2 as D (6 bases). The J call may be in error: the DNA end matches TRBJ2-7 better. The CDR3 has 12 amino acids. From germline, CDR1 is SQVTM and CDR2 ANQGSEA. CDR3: CSVEIAAYEQYF. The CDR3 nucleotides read TGCAGCGTTGAAATAGCGGCTTACGAGCAGTACTTC.

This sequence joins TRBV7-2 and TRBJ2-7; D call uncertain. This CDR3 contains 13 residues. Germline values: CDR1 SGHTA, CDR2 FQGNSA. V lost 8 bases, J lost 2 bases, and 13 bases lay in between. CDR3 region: CASGPYRTYEQYF. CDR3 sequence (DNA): TGTGCCAGCGGCCCATACAGAACCTACGAGCAGTACTTC.

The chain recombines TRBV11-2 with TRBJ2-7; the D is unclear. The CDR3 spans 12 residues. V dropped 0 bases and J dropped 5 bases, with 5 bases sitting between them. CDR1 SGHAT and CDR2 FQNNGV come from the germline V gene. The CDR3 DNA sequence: TGTGCCAGCAGCTTAGAATGGGACGAGCAGTACTTC. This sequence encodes CASSLEWDEQYF.

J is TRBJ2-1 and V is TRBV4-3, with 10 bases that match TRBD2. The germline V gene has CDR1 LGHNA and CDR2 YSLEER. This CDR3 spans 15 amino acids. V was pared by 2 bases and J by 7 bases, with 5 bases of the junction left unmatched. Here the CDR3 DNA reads TGCGCCAGCAGCCAACGAGCGGGGGGGCAAAATGAGCAGTTCTTC. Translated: CASSQRAGGQNEQFF.

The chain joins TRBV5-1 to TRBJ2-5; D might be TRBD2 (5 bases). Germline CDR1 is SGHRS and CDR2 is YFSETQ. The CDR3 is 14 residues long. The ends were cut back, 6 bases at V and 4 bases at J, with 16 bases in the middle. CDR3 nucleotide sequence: TGCGCCAGCAACCACCCCGGGGTTGGAGAGACCCAGTACTTC. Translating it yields CASNHPGVGETQYF.

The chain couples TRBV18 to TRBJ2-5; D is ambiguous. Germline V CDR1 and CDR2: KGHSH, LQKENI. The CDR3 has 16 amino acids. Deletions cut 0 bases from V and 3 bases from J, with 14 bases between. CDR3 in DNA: TGTGCCAGCTCACCACCGGGGTATCTGGCAGAAGAGACCCAGTACTTC. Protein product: CASSPPGYLAEETQYF.

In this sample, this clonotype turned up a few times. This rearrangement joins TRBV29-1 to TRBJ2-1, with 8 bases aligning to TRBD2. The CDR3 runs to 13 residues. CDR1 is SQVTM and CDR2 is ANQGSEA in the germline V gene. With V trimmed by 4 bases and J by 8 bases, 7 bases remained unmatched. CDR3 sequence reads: CSVVRGGHHEQFF. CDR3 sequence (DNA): TGCAGCGTTGTTCGGGGGGGGCATCATGAGCAGTTCTTC.

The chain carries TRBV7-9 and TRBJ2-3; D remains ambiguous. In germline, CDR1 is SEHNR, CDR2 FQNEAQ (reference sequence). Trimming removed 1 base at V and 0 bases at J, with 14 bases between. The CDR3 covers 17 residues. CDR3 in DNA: TGTGCCAGCAGCTTAGGCCCATTAAAGACTAGCACAGATACGCAGTATTTT. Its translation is CASSLGPLKTSTDTQYF.

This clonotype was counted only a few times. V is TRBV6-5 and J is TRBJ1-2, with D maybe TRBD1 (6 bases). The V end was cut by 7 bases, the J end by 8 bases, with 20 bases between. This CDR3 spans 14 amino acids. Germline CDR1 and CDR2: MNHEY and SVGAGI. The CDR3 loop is CASKQSGDWGGYTF. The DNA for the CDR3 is TGTGCCAGCAAACAATCAGGGGACTGGGGAGGCTACACCTTC.

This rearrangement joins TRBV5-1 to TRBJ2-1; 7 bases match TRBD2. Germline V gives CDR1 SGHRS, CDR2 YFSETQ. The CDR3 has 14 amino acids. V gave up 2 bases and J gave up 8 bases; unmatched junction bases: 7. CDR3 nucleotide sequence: TGCGCCAGCAGCTTCCAGGGCCGGGGGGATGAGCAGTTCTTC. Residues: CASSFQGRGDEQFF.

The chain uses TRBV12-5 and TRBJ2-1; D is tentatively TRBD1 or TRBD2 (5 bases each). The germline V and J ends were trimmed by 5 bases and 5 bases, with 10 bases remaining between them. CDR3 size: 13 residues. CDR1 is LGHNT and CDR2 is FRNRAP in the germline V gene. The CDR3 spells CASGLTGHNEQFF. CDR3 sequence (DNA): TGTGCTAGTGGTCTCACGGGGCACAATGAGCAGTTCTTC.

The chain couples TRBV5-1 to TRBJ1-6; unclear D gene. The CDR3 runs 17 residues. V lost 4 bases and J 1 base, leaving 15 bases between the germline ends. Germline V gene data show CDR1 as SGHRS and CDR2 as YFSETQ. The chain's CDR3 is CASSRFDKSSYNSPLHF. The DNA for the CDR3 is TGCGCCAGCAGCCGATTTGACAAGAGTTCCTATAATTCACCCCTCCACTTT.

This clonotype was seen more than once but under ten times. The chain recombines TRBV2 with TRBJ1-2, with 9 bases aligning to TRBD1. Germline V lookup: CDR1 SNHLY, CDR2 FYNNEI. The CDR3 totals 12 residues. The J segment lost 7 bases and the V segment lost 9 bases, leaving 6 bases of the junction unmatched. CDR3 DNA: TGTGCCAGAAGACAGGGGGGGTCTGGCTACACCTTC. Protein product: CARRQGGSGYTF.

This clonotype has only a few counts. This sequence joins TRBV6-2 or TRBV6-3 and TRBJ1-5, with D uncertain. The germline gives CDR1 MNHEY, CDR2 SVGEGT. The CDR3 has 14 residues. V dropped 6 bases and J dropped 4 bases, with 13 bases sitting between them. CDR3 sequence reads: CASSWRQINQPQHF. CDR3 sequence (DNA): TGTGCCAGCAGCTGGCGGCAGATAAATCAGCCCCAGCATTTT.

CDR3 amino acids: CASSSQDRGSGANVLTF. For the CDR3, the DNA is TGTGCCAGCAGTTCACAAGATAGGGGTTCTGGGGCCAACGTCCTGACTTTC. The chain links TRBV28 to TRBJ2-6; tentative D call: TRBD1 (5 bases). The V gene lost 4 bases and the J gene lost 1 base, with 14 bases spanning the gap. The CDR3 length is 17 residues. Germline assignment: CDR1 MDHEN and CDR2 SYDVKM.

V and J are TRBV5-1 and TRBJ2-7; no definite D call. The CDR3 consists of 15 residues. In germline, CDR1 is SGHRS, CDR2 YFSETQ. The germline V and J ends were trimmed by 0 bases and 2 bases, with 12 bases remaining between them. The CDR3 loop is CASSLEGRAPYEQYF. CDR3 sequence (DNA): TGCGCCAGCAGCTTGGAGGGCCGGGCCCCCTACGAGCAGTACTTC.

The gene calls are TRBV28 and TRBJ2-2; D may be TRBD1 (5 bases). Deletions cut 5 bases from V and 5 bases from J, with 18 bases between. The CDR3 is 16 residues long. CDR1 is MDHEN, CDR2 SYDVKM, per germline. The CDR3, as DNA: TGTGCCAGCAGTCCTCAGGGAAAGTATAGGACCGGGGAGCTGTTTTTT. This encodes CASSPQGKYRTGELFF.

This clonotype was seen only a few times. The CDR3 reads CASTRGLGNEQFF. CDR3 DNA sequence: TGTGCCAGCACCAGGGGGCTGGGAAATGAGCAGTTCTTC. The chain uses TRBV6-5 and TRBJ2-1, with 8 bases aligning to TRBD1. The V gene's germline CDR1 is MNHEY and CDR2 SVGAGI. The CDR3 covers 13 residues. V trimming: 7 bases; J trimming: 7 bases; junction bases outside the gene matches: 6.

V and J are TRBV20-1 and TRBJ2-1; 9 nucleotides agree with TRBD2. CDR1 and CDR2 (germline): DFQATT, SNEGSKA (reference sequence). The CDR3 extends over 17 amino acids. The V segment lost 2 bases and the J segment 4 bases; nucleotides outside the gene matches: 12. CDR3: CSARRFGAGGQYNEQFF. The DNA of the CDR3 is TGCAGTGCTAGAAGGTTTGGGGCGGGGGGGCAGTACAATGAGCAGTTCTTC.